The clone carrying this T cell receptor beta chain was observed a few times. Authors' analysis steps: The authors estimated nucleated cell counts from reference gene primer amplification. Using immunoSEQ multiplex PCR, the repertoire was profiled, and TCRdb retains in-frame clones only, with some absent. V and J calls and clone size follow that table, whereas D and trimming were derived from the DNA. The sample includes about 77,000 clones, approximately 76% of them seen just once. The data originate from a study of blood T cell repertoires in COVID-19. The overall study: Samples taken during acute and convalescent COVID-19 were collected in the United States, Italy and Spain. The analysed material was cDNA or gDNA that came from T cells, B-cell-depleted T cells, or PBMCs.

The TCR comes from a man between 65 and 85 years old with active or convalescent COVID-19. The material sequenced was peripheral blood.

CDR3 DNA: TGTGCCAGCAGTCCACTAGCGGGGGGCCCGAACACCGGGGAGCTGTTTTTT. It codes for CASSPLAGGPNTGELFF. The chain has TRBV28 and TRBJ2-2; 12 bases line up with TRBD2. V lost 5 bases, J lost 0 bases, and 4 bases stayed unmatched. CDR3 length equals 17 residues. Per germline, CDR1 MDHEN and CDR2 SYDVKM.